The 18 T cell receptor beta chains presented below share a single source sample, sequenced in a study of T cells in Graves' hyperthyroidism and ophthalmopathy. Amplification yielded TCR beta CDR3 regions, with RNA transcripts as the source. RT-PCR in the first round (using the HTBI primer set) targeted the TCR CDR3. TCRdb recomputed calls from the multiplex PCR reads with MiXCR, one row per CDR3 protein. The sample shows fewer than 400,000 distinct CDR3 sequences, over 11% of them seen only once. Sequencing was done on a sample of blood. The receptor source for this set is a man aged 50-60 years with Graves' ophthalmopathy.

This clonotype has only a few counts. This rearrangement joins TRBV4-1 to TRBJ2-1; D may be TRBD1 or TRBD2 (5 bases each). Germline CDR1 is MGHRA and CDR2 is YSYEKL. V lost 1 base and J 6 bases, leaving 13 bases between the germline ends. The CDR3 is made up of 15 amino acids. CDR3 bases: TGCGCCAGCAGCCAAGGGGGTCACGGGGCCAATGAGCAGTTCTTC. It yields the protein CASSQGGHGANEQFF.

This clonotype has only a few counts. The CDR3 protein is CASSWRAEALGYNEQFF. The CDR3 region has the DNA TGTGCCAGCAGTTGGCGGGCAGAAGCACTAGGGTACAATGAGCAGTTCTTC. The chain combines TRBV6-1 with TRBJ2-1; TRBD2 is a possible D gene (5 bases). Trimming cost V 5 bases and J 4 bases, with 21 bases left between them. CDR3 length equals 17 residues. The germline V gene encodes CDR1 MNHNS and CDR2 SASEGT.

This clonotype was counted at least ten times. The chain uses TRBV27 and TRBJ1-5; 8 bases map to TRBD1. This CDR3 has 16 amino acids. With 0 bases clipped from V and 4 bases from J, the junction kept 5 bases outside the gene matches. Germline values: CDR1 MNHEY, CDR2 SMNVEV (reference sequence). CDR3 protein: CASSLSRTGLNQPQHF. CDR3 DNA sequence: TGTGCCAGCAGTTTATCGCGGACAGGGCTTAATCAGCCCCAGCATTTT.

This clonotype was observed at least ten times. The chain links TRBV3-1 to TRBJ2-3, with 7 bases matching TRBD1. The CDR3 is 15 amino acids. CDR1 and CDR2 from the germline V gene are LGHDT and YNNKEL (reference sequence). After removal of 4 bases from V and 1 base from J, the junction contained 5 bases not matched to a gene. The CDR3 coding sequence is TGTGCCAGCAGCCCAAGTAGGGGGCGCACAGATACGCAGTATTTT. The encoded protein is CASSPSRGRTDTQYF.

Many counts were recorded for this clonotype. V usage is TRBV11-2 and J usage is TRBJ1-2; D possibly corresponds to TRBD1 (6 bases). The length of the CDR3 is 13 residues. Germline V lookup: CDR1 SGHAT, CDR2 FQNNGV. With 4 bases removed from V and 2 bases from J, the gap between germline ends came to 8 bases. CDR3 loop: CASSYRENYGYTF. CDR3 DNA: TGTGCCAGCAGCTACAGGGAAAACTATGGCTACACCTTC.

This CDR3 reads CASSAHRGRGRDTQYF. The CDR3 DNA reads TGTGCCAGCAGCGCCCACAGGGGAAGGGGAAGGGATACGCAGTATTTT. The gene calls are TRBV4-2 and TRBJ2-3; 7 bases fit TRBD1. The V gene end was trimmed by 5 bases and the J gene end by 6 bases; junction bases not matched to a gene: 14. Germline V lookup: CDR1 LGHNA, CDR2 YNFKEQ. This CDR3 is built from 16 residues.

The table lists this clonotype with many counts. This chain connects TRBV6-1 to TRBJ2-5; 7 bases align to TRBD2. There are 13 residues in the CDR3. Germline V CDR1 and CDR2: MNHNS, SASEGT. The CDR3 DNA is TGTGCTTCGAATGGGGCGGGAGTAGAGACCCAGTACTTC. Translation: CASNGAGVETQYF.

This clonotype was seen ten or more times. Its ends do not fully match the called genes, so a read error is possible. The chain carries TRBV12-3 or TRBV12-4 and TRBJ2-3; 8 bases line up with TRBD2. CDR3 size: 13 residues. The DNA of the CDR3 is TGTGCCAGCAGCTTAGCGGGGTCAGATACGCAGTATTTT. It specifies CASSLAGSDTQYF.

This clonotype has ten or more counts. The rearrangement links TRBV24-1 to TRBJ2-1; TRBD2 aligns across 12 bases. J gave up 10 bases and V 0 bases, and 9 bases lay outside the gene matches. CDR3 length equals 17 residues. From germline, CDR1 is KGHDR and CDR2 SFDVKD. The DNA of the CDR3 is TGTGCCACCAGTGATTTGTCTAGCGGGAGGGTTTCAGAGGAGCAGTTCTTC. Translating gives CATSDLSSGRVSEEQFF.

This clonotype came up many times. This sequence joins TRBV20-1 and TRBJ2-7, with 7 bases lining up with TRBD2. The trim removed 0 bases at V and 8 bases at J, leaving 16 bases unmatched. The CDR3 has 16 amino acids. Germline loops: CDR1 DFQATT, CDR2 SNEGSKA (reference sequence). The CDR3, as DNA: TGCAGTGCTAGAGATATTGGGGCGGGAGCCACCTGGAAGCAGTACTTC. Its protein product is CSARDIGAGATWKQYF.

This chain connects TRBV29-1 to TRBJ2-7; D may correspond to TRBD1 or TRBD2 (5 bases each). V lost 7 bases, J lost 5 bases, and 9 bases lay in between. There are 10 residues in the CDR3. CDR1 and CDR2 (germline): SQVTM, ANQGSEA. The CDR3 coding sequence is TGCAGCGCGGGGACGGACGAGCAGTACTTC. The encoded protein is CSAGTDEQYF.

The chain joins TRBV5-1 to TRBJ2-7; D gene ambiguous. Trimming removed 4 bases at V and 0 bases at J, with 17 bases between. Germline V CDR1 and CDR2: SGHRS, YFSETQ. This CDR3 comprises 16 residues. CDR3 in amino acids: CASSQSVGPASYEQYF. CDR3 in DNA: TGCGCCAGCAGCCAGTCAGTGGGCCCCGCCTCCTACGAGCAGTACTTC. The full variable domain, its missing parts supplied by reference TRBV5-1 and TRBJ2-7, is KAGVTQTPRYLIKTRGQQVTLSCSPISGHRSVSWYQQTPGQGLQFLFEYFSETQRNKGNFPGRFSGRQFSNSRSEMNVSTLELGDSALYLCASSQSVGPASYEQYFGPGTRLTVT.

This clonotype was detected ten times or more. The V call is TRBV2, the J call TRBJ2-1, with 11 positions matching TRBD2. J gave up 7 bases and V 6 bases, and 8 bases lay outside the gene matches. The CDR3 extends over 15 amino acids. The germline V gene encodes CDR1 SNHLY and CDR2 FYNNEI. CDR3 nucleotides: TGTGCCAGCAGCTCACTAGCGGGAGCGGGTAATGAGCAGTTCTTC. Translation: CASSSLAGAGNEQFF.

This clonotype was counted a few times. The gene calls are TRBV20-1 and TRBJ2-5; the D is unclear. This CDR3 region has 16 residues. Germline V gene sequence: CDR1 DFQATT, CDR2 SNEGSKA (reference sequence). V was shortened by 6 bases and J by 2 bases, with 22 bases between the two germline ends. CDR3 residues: CSARRFYNQPQETQYF. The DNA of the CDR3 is TGCAGTGCCCGACGTTTTTATAACCAACCGCAAGAGACCCAGTACTTC.

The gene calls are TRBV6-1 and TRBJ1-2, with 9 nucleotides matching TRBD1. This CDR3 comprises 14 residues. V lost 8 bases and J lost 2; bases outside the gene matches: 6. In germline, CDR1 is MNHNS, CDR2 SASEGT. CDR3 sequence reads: CASLPGTGNYGYTF. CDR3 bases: TGTGCCAGCCTTCCCGGGACAGGGAACTATGGCTACACCTTC.

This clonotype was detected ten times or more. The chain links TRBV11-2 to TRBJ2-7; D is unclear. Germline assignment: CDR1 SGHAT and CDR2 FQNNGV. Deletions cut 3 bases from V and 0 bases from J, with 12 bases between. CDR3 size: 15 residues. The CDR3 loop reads CASSFSALPSYEQYF. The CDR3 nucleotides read TGTGCCAGCAGCTTCTCTGCTCTACCCTCCTACGAGCAGTACTTC.

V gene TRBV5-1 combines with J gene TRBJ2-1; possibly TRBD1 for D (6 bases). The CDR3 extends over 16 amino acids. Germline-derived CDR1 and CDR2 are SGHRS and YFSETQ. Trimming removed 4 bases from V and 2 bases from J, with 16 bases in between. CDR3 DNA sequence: TGCGCCAGCAGCCGGTCAGGGGTTGACACCTACAATGAGCAGTTCTTC. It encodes CASSRSGVDTYNEQFF.

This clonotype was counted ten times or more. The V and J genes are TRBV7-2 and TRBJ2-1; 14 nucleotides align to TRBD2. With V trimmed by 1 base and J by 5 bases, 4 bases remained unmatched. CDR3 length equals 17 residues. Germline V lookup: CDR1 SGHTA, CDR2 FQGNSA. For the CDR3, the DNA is TGTGCCAGCAGCTTAGTCGGGACTAGCGGGAGTAACAATGAGCAGTTCTTC. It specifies CASSLVGTSGSNNEQFF.